Each of the 27 T cell receptor beta chains below was sequenced from the same sample in a study of T cells in localized non-small cell lung cancer. Clones were sequenced by immunoSEQ multiplex PCR, and TCRdb holds only the in-frame ones, with some missing. There are about 26,000 clones in the sample; 65% to 85% occur only once, and 8.5% to 10% lies in the top ten. Sequences were derived from peripheral blood, sampled before any cancer treatment. These receptors were collected from a man aged 40 to 69 with stage III squamous cell lung carcinoma.

V gene TRBV4-2 combines with J gene TRBJ2-3, with TRBD2 identical over 12 bases. Germline V lookup: CDR1 LGHNA, CDR2 YNFKEQ. Trimming at V came to 0 bases and at J to 5 bases, leaving 6 bases not matched to a gene. The CDR3 covers 17 residues. The CDR3 reads CASSQDLTSGSGDTQYF. CDR3 bases: TGTGCCAGCAGCCAAGATCTGACTAGCGGGAGCGGAGATACGCAGTATTTT.

This clone was detected a few times. This chain connects TRBV2 to TRBJ1-3; D remains ambiguous. Germline CDR1 is SNHLY and CDR2 is FYNNEI. V lost 6 bases, J lost 0 bases, and 9 bases lay in between. CDR3 length equals 14 residues. CDR3 loop: CASSAESSGNTIYF. The CDR3 DNA reads TGTGCCAGCAGCGCCGAGAGCTCTGGAAACACCATATATTTT.

The chain recombines TRBV15 with TRBJ1-6; D is ambiguous. The length of the CDR3 is 14 residues. The V end was cut by 0 bases, the J end by 10 bases, with 10 bases between. The germline gives CDR1 LNHNV, CDR2 YYDKDF (reference sequence). The CDR3 DNA follows: TGTGCCACCAGCAGAGAGGACCCCCACTCACCCCTCCACTTT. It encodes CATSREDPHSPLHF.

This clone has a handful of counts. The gene calls are TRBV29-1 and TRBJ2-3, with 11 bases that match TRBD1. With 0 bases clipped from V and 3 bases from J, the junction kept 5 bases outside the gene matches. Germline loops: CDR1 SQVTM, CDR2 ANQGSEA. CDR3 length equals 16 residues. CDR3 protein: CSVEDPGQGVTDTQYF. The CDR3 region has the DNA TGCAGCGTTGAAGACCCGGGACAGGGGGTTACAGATACGCAGTATTTT.

The rearrangement uses TRBV2 and TRBJ1-1, with unresolved D. This CDR3 has 14 amino acids. Germline CDR1 SNHLY, CDR2 FYNNEI. Trimming removed 10 bases from V and 1 base from J, with 16 bases in between. The CDR3 protein is CATKGPNRNTEAFF. DNA of the CDR3: TGTGCCACCAAAGGGCCTAATAGGAACACTGAAGCTTTCTTT.

This clone turned up a few times. The rearrangement joins TRBV25-1 to TRBJ1-4, with D unclear. Deletions cut 6 bases from V and 8 bases from J, with 13 bases between. In germline, CDR1 is MGHDK, CDR2 SYGVNS. This CDR3 has 13 amino acids. CDR3 nucleotide sequence: TGTGCCAGCAGAGCACCGTTAGGGGAAAAACTGTTTTTT. Translating it yields CASRAPLGEKLFF.

This chain links TRBV27 with TRBJ2-1; 15 bases match TRBD2. Germline CDR1 and CDR2: MNHEY and SMNVEV (reference sequence). Trimming took 5 bases from V and 6 from J; bases not matched to a gene: 2. This CDR3 region has 15 residues. For the CDR3, the DNA is TGTGCCAGCAGTCCGGGACTAGCGGGAGGCAATGAGCAGTTCTTC. Translating it yields CASSPGLAGGNEQFF.

By sample fraction, this clone is medium-sized (0.01 to 0.1%). This chain links TRBV6-1 with TRBJ2-3; 9 nucleotides line up with TRBD2. Trimming cost V 4 bases and J 4 bases; bases outside gene matches: 15. CDR3 length: 18 residues. The germline V gene has CDR1 MNHNS and CDR2 SASEGT. CDR3 bases: TGTGCCAGCAGTGCTGTTTTGGCGGGGGGGCCTGAGTCAGATACGCAGTATTTT. It codes for CASSAVLAGGPESDTQYF.

Only one count was recorded for this clone. The chain recombines TRBV5-1 with TRBJ1-4, with no clear D. This CDR3 contains 14 residues. The germline V and J ends were trimmed by 5 bases and 8 bases, with 16 bases remaining between them. The V gene's germline CDR1 is SGHRS and CDR2 YFSETQ. The CDR3 reads CASRETAVREKLFF. The CDR3 DNA reads TGCGCCAGCAGGGAAACCGCCGTGAGGGAAAAACTGTTTTTT.

The chain joins TRBV5-1 to TRBJ2-7, with TRBD2 matching over 9 bases. Trimming cost V 0 bases and J 2 bases; bases outside gene matches: 3. CDR1 and CDR2 from the germline V gene are SGHRS and YFSETQ. CDR3 length equals 15 residues. The CDR3 DNA follows: TGCGCCAGCAGCTTGGCGGTAGCGGGAGCCTACGAGCAGTACTTC. The encoded protein is CASSLAVAGAYEQYF.

This rearrangement joins TRBV30 to TRBJ1-1; D is unresolved. This CDR3 has 11 amino acids. From germline, CDR1 is GTSNPN and CDR2 SVGIG (reference sequence). The germline V and J ends were trimmed by 0 bases and 8 bases, with 7 bases remaining between them. Here the CDR3 reads CAWSVRLEAFF. The CDR3 DNA follows: TGTGCCTGGAGTGTACGACTAGAAGCTTTCTTT.

The V call is TRBV5-8, the J call TRBJ1-2, with 7 bases that match TRBD1. The trim removed 4 bases at V and 0 bases at J, leaving 6 bases unmatched. This CDR3 is built from 15 residues. Germline lookup yields CDR1 SGHTS and CDR2 YDEGEE. The CDR3 sequence: CASSLDGQANYGYTF. CDR3 coding DNA: TGTGCCAGCAGCCTAGATGGACAGGCTAACTATGGCTACACCTTC. Variable domain in full (rest from reference TRBV5-8 and TRBJ1-2): EAGVTQSPTHLIKTRGQQATLRCSPISGHTSVYWYQQALGLGLQFLLWYDEGEERNRGNFPPRFSGRQFPNYSSELNVNALELEDSALYLCASSLDGQANYGYTFGSGTRLTVV.

The genes are TRBV9 and TRBJ2-3; no reliable D call. With 0 bases removed from V and 2 bases from J, the gap between germline ends came to 4 bases. This CDR3 has 13 amino acids. Germline CDR1 reads SGDLS; CDR2 reads YYNGEE. CDR3 sequence (DNA): TGTGCCAGCAGCGTAGTTAACACAGATACGCAGTATTTT. It yields the protein CASSVVNTDTQYF.

V usage is TRBV5-6 and J usage is TRBJ1-3; D gene ambiguous. The CDR3 totals 15 residues. The V end was cut by 4 bases, the J end by 4 bases, with 15 bases between. The V gene's germline CDR1 is SGHDT and CDR2 YYEEEE. CDR3 in DNA: TGTGCCAGCAGCATTGGTCGGTCGCGGGGAAACACCATATATTTT. Residues: CASSIGRSRGNTIYF.

By its share, this clone is medium-sized. This sequence joins TRBV19 and TRBJ1-5, with a weak D call TRBD1 (5 bases). Germline-derived CDR1 and CDR2 are LNHDA and SQIVND (reference sequence). With 5 bases removed from V and 6 bases from J, the gap between germline ends came to 14 bases. CDR3 length: 14 amino acids. Here the CDR3 reads CASSPNRGSQPQHF. The CDR3 DNA is TGTGCCAGTAGTCCAAATAGGGGCAGTCAGCCCCAGCATTTT.

By sample fraction, this clone is large. The genes are TRBV9 and TRBJ2-2; no clear D gene. The germline CDR1 and CDR2 sequences are SGDLS and YYNGEE. CDR3 length: 14 residues. V was shortened by 5 bases and J by 4 bases, with 12 bases between the two germline ends. DNA for the CDR3: TGTGCCAGCAGTTACTTGGACCGCACCGGGGAGCTGTTTTTT. Residues: CASSYLDRTGELFF.

This clone was seen a handful of times. One end of the junction varies from germline; a read error may be responsible. This chain links TRBV7-7 with TRBJ2-1, with 8 bases fitting TRBD2. Per the germline V gene, CDR1 is SSHAT and CDR2 is FNYEAQ (reference sequence). The CDR3 runs 13 residues. The CDR3 DNA reads TGTGCTAGCAGCTTAGCTAGCGGGAATGAGCAGTTCTTC. This gives the protein CASSLASGNEQFF.

This chain joins TRBV7-9 and TRBJ1-1; D unclear. Trimming removed 3 bases at V and 7 bases at J, with 15 bases between. Germline values: CDR1 SEHNR, CDR2 FQNEAQ (reference sequence). The CDR3 extends over 14 amino acids. CDR3 region: CASSFPGEKDEAFF. CDR3 DNA: TGTGCCAGCAGCTTCCCCGGGGAAAAGGATGAAGCTTTCTTT.

The chain carries TRBV6-5 and TRBJ1-4, with D unclear. The V gene's germline CDR1 is MNHEY and CDR2 SVGAGI. CDR3 size: 14 residues. Trimming pared 3 bases from V and 7 bases from J, leaving 12 bases between. The chain's CDR3 is CASSYSREAEKLFF. The DNA for the CDR3 is TGTGCCAGCAGTTATTCGAGGGAAGCTGAAAAACTGTTTTTT.

This clone was seen a few times. V and J are TRBV27 and TRBJ2-2; possibly TRBD1 or TRBD2 for D (5 bases each). There are 14 residues in the CDR3. Per the germline V gene, CDR1 is MNHEY and CDR2 is SMNVEV (reference sequence). V lost 3 bases and J lost 8, with 13 bases in between. The CDR3 sequence is CASSFMGVTGELFF. The DNA for the CDR3 is TGTGCCAGCAGTTTTATGGGGGTTACGGGGGAGCTGTTTTTT.

The CDR3 sequence is CASGQGTFSVDSSSNTEAFF. CDR3 in DNA: TGTGCTAGTGGTCAAGGGACATTTTCTGTCGACTCCTCCTCGAACACTGAAGCTTTCTTT. This chain uses TRBV12-5 with TRBJ1-1; D might be TRBD1 (6 bases). Deletions cut 5 bases from V and 1 base from J, with 29 bases between. Germline CDR1 and CDR2: LGHNT and FRNRAP. The CDR3 loop spans 20 amino acids.

The chain carries TRBV11-3 and TRBJ2-2; no firm D call. Trimming took 8 bases from V and 2 from J, leaving 15 bases between them. The CDR3 has 15 residues. The germline gives CDR1 SGHNT, CDR2 YENEEA. CDR3 sequence reads: CASPATPANTGELFF. The CDR3 nucleotides are TGTGCCAGCCCCGCTACTCCGGCCAACACCGGGGAGCTGTTTTTT.

This clone was seen only a few times. Other DNA sequences in this sample translate to the same CDR3. This chain connects TRBV28 to TRBJ1-2; D ambiguous. The CDR3 is 12 residues long. Germline CDR1 and CDR2: MDHEN and SYDVKM. V lost 3 bases and J 4 bases, leaving 6 bases between the germline ends. CDR3 in amino acids: CASSFGSYGYTF. CDR3 DNA sequence: TGTGCCAGCAGTTTCGGATCCTATGGCTACACCTTC.

This clone was observed a handful of times. V usage is TRBV5-4 and J usage is TRBJ2-3; a possible D gene is TRBD2 (6 bases). Per germline, CDR1 SGHNT and CDR2 YYREEE (reference sequence). The CDR3 is made up of 16 amino acids. Deletions cut 3 bases from V and 0 bases from J, with 14 bases between. CDR3 coding DNA: TGTGCCAGCAGCTCTGGGACTTACTCTAGCACAGATACGCAGTATTTT. This sequence encodes CASSSGTYSSTDTQYF.

There are a few counts of this clone. The chain couples TRBV18 to TRBJ2-7, with TRBD1 matching 8 bases. Unmatched junction bases numbered 2, after V lost 1 base and J lost 3 bases. The length of the CDR3 is 14 residues. CDR1 is KGHSH, CDR2 LQKENI, per germline. CDR3 in DNA: TGTGCCAGCTCACCACAGACAGGGGACTACGAGCAGTACTTC. Amino acid sequence: CASSPQTGDYEQYF.

This clone was detected only once. The junction differs from germline at one of its ends, possibly a read error. The V and J genes are TRBV7-7 and TRBJ2-5, with D perhaps TRBD2 (6 bases). Germline V CDR1 and CDR2: SSHAT, FNYEAQ (reference sequence). The CDR3 is made up of 15 amino acids. The CDR3 protein is CASSLGSGSQETQYF. The CDR3 bases are TGTGCTAGCAGCTTGGGTAGCGGTTCTCAAGAGACCCAGTACTTC.

This chain joins TRBV6-5 and TRBJ1-6; D remains unclear. V was trimmed by 5 bases and J by 14 bases, leaving 19 bases between them. Germline lookup yields CDR1 MNHEY and CDR2 SVGAGI. This CDR3 region has 14 residues. CDR3 amino acids: CASSPSLNGLTLHF. DNA for the CDR3: TGTGCCAGCAGTCCCAGTCTGAATGGCCTAACCCTCCACTTT.